Listed below are T cell receptor beta chains from one sample, sequenced in a study of beta chain features in type 1 diabetes. Profiling relied on immunoSEQ multiplex PCR, and the TCRdb table lists in-frame clones only, not all of them. The data show 160,000 or so clones, with less than 9.5% seen just once and about 2.1% held by the top ten. Sequenced sample: central memory CD4+ T cells from blood. The receptor source for this set is a woman aged 18-35 years in good health. Both conserved end residues are part of each CDR3. D genes are given only for firm matches. Clone sizes are given selectively: once, few, many, or a class where the clone is expanded.

j_call: TRBJ2-2
d_call: NA
v_call: TRBV28
cdr3_length: 13
clone_size: few
cdr3_nt: TGTGCCAGCAGTGTCTCGAACACCGGGGAGCTGTTTTTT
cdr3_aa: CASSVSNTGELFF

j_call: TRBJ2-1
d_call: NA
v_call: TRBV7-6
cdr3_length: 13
clone_size: NA
cdr3_nt: TGTGCTAGCAGCTCCCCTACTAGCAATGAGCAGTTCTTC
cdr3_aa: CASSSPTSNEQFF

j_call: TRBJ2-5
d_call: TRBD2
v_call: TRBV30
cdr3_length: 12
clone_size: few
cdr3_nt: TGTGCCTTTGCGGGGGACGGAGAGACCCAGTACTTC
cdr3_aa: CAFAGDGETQYF

j_call: TRBJ2-5
d_call: NA
v_call: TRBV6-6
cdr3_length: 13
clone_size: NA
cdr3_nt: TGTGCCAGCAACAGGGGACTCCAAGAGACCCAGTACTTC
cdr3_aa: CASNRGLQETQYF

j_call: TRBJ2-7
d_call: NA
v_call: TRBV18
cdr3_length: 15
clone_size: NA
cdr3_nt: TGTGCCAGCTCACGGGACTCAATTAGCTCCTACGAGCAGTACTTC
cdr3_aa: CASSRDSISSYEQYF

j_call: TRBJ2-5
d_call: TRBD2
v_call: TRBV4-1
cdr3_length: 14
clone_size: NA
cdr3_nt: TGCGCCAGCAGCCAGGGTACTAGCGGAGAGACCCAGTACTTC
cdr3_aa: CASSQGTSGETQYF

j_call: TRBJ2-7
d_call: NA
v_call: TRBV14
cdr3_length: 13
clone_size: NA
cdr3_nt: TGTGCCAGCAGCTTTTCCCGGGGCTACGAGCAGTACTTC
cdr3_aa: CASSFSRGYEQYF

j_call: TRBJ1-1
d_call: NA
v_call: TRBV6-5
cdr3_length: 14
clone_size: NA
cdr3_nt: TGTGCCAGCAGTTCCCTAGGACAGAACACTGAAGCTTTCTTT
cdr3_aa: CASSSLGQNTEAFF

j_call: TRBJ2-7
d_call: TRBD2
v_call: TRBV7-2
cdr3_length: 14
clone_size: NA
cdr3_nt: TGTGCCAGCAGCACGACTAGCGGGAGATACGAGCAGTACTTC
cdr3_aa: CASSTTSGRYEQYF

j_call: TRBJ2-5
d_call: TRBD2
v_call: TRBV9
cdr3_length: 15
clone_size: NA
cdr3_nt: TGTGCCAGCAGCATAGCGGGGGGGCTTCGGGAGACCCAGTACTTC
cdr3_aa: CASSIAGGLRETQYF

j_call: TRBJ2-3
d_call: TRBD1
v_call: TRBV7-2
cdr3_length: 14
clone_size: NA
cdr3_nt: TGTGCCAGCAGCCCTAGACAGGGGATAGATACGCAGTATTTT
cdr3_aa: CASSPRQGIDTQYF

j_call: TRBJ2-4
d_call: NA
v_call: TRBV30
cdr3_length: 13
clone_size: many
cdr3_nt: TGTGCCTGGAGCTCAGCCACCGGGAACATTCAGTACTTC
cdr3_aa: CAWSSATGNIQYF

j_call: TRBJ1-1
d_call: NA
v_call: TRBV2
cdr3_length: 13
clone_size: few
cdr3_nt: TGTGCCAGCACCGTAGGGGAAGGCACTGAAGCTTTCTTT
cdr3_aa: CASTVGEGTEAFF

j_call: TRBJ1-1
d_call: TRBD1
v_call: TRBV7-9
cdr3_length: 14
clone_size: few
cdr3_nt: TGTGCCAGCAGCTTAGTTTGGGACAGAGCTGAAGCTTTCTTT
cdr3_aa: CASSLVWDRAEAFF

j_call: TRBJ2-7
d_call: TRBD2
v_call: TRBV28
cdr3_length: 15
clone_size: few
cdr3_nt: TGTGCCAGCAGTTTTTTGCGGGAGTTTTCCTACGAGCAGTACTTC
cdr3_aa: CASSFLREFSYEQYF

j_call: TRBJ2-1
d_call: TRBD1
v_call: TRBV6-5
cdr3_length: 16
clone_size: NA
cdr3_nt: TGTGCCAGCAGTTACCCTCCGGGACAGGGGGCTAATGAGCAGTTCTTC
cdr3_aa: CASSYPPGQGANEQFF

j_call: TRBJ2-3
d_call: TRBD2
v_call: TRBV5-1
cdr3_length: 16
clone_size: few
cdr3_nt: TGCGCCAGCAGCCCGGGACTAGCCCAATCCGCAGATACGCAGTATTTT
cdr3_aa: CASSPGLAQSADTQYF

j_call: TRBJ2-5
d_call: NA
v_call: TRBV5-1
cdr3_length: 16
clone_size: few
cdr3_nt: TGCGCCAGCAGCCCGAGGGGGACATCGTACCAAGAGACCCAGTACTTC
cdr3_aa: CASSPRGTSYQETQYF

j_call: TRBJ2-3
d_call: TRBD2
v_call: TRBV5-1
cdr3_length: 18
clone_size: NA
cdr3_nt: TGCGCCAGCAGCACTAGCGGGGGGATATTAGGATCCACAGATACGCAGTATTTT
cdr3_aa: CASSTSGGILGSTDTQYF

j_call: TRBJ1-5
d_call: NA
v_call: TRBV30
cdr3_length: 13
clone_size: NA
cdr3_nt: TGTGCCTGGAGTTCAGCGGGTAGGCAGCCCCAGCATTTT
cdr3_aa: CAWSSAGRQPQHF

j_call: TRBJ2-5
d_call: NA
v_call: TRBV5-1
cdr3_length: 14
clone_size: NA
cdr3_nt: TGCGCCAGCAGCTTGAACGGGGACCAAGAGACCCAGTACTTC
cdr3_aa: CASSLNGDQETQYF

j_call: TRBJ2-6
d_call: NA
v_call: TRBV29-1
cdr3_length: 14
clone_size: NA
cdr3_nt: TGCAGCGTTGCCCTTATCTCTGGGGCCAACGTCCTGACTTTC
cdr3_aa: CSVALISGANVLTF

j_call: TRBJ2-3
d_call: NA
v_call: TRBV7-8
cdr3_length: 15
clone_size: few
cdr3_nt: TGTGCCAGCAGCTTAGTGGGCGGGGGCACAGATACGCAGTATTTT
cdr3_aa: CASSLVGGGTDTQYF

j_call: TRBJ1-1
d_call: NA
v_call: TRBV5-1
cdr3_length: 15
clone_size: few
cdr3_nt: TGCGCCAGCAGCCCCCGGACAGTTTCGGACACTGAAGCTTTCTTT
cdr3_aa: CASSPRTVSDTEAFF

j_call: TRBJ2-7
d_call: NA
v_call: TRBV5-1
cdr3_length: 15
clone_size: few
cdr3_nt: TGCGCCAGCAGCTTGGATGCCTCAACAGAGTACGAGCAGTACTTC
cdr3_aa: CASSLDASTEYEQYF

j_call: TRBJ2-1
d_call: TRBD2
v_call: TRBV10-2
cdr3_length: 14
clone_size: NA
cdr3_nt: TGCGCCAGCAGTGCCCTAGCGGGGTACAATGAGCAGTTCTTC
cdr3_aa: CASSALAGYNEQFF

j_call: TRBJ1-2
d_call: TRBD1
v_call: TRBV7-9
cdr3_length: 13
clone_size: NA
cdr3_nt: TGTGCCAGCAGCCCGCGACAGGGCTATGGCTACACCTTC
cdr3_aa: CASSPRQGYGYTF

j_call: TRBJ2-2
d_call: NA
v_call: TRBV5-1
cdr3_length: 15
clone_size: NA
cdr3_nt: TGCGCCAGCAGTCTGGGATTCGGCGGGAACGGGGAGCTGTTTTTT
cdr3_aa: CASSLGFGGNGELFF